Given below is one T cell receptor (beta chain) in context. Its antigen is undetermined. The data derive from a study of cytomegalovirus exposure and HLA in healthy donors. Study as a whole: Among fewer than 500 genotyped donors, approximately 80% fell in the Caucasian-associated ancestry cluster.

CDR1 is KGHSH, CDR2 LQKENI, per germline. The V and J ends lost 5 bases and 8 bases respectively, with 15 bases between them. The CDR3 is 13 residues long. The study ran its PCR with 60 Vbeta and 13 Jbeta primers. Profiling relied on immunoSEQ multiplex PCR, and the TCRdb table lists in-frame clones only, not all of them. This sample carries approximately 170,000 clones, 78% of them seen once, and the ten largest clones take around 7%. Findings of the study overall: Some segments of the V type, notably TRBV6-2 and TRBV6-3, were excluded as indistinguishable. CMV serostatus was the sole immune exposure information available. Analysis was carried out at a later point, and it linked a missense DCLRE1C variant to TCR beta V- and J-gene trimming.

This sequence originates from a woman aged 40 to 50 in good health and CMV-seropositive. The source material was PBMCs. This sequence joins TRBV18 and TRBJ1-1; the D gene is possibly TRBD1 (5 bases). The DNA for the CDR3 is TGTGCCAGCTCAATGACTTGGGGGGTAGAAGCTTTCTTT. This codes for CASSMTWGVEAFF. The full variable domain, its missing parts supplied by reference TRBV18 and TRBJ1-1, is NAGVMQNPRHLVRRRGQEARLRCSPMKGHSHVYWYRQLPEEGLKFMVYLQKENIIDESGMPKERFSAEFPKEGPSILRIQQVVRGDSAAYFCASSMTWGVEAFFGQGTRLTVV.